This entry lists 3 T cell receptor beta chains sequenced from one sample in a study of cytomegalovirus exposure and HLA in healthy donors. The primer mix had 60 Vbeta and 13 Jbeta primers. Sequencing used immunoSEQ multiplex PCR; TCRdb keeps in-frame clones, though not all of them. Of 95,000 to 150,000 clones in the sample, 81% were seen once. Sample: PBMCs. The receptors were sampled from a man aged 40-55 years in good health and CMV-seronegative.

The chain uses TRBV7-3 and TRBJ2-7; no definite D call. The CDR3 runs 14 residues. Deletions cut 6 bases from V and 5 bases from J, with 17 bases between. Germline lookup yields CDR1 SGHTA and CDR2 FQGTGA. The CDR3 reads CASRQSSILNEQYF. The CDR3, as DNA: TGTGCCAGCAGGCAATCTAGTATACTGAACGAGCAGTACTTC.

This clone was counted between two and nine times. The chain recombines TRBV7-9 with TRBJ2-1; D is unclear. Germline values: CDR1 SEHNR, CDR2 FQNEAQ (reference sequence). Trimming removed 3 bases at V and 2 bases at J, with 8 bases between. This CDR3 comprises 14 residues. CDR3 bases: TGTGCCAGCAGCTTGGCAGGTACCTACAATGAGCAGTTCTTC. Translating it yields CASSLAGTYNEQFF.

This chain connects TRBV9 to TRBJ1-2; TRBD1 matches at 7 bases. The germline CDR1 and CDR2 sequences are SGDLS and YYNGEE. The V gene end was trimmed by 4 bases and the J gene end by 4 bases; junction bases not matched to a gene: 10. The CDR3 runs to 15 residues. The CDR3 protein is CASSPGQTLFYGYTF. CDR3 DNA sequence: TGTGCCAGCAGCCCGGGACAGACCCTTTTCTATGGCTACACCTTC.